What follows are 31 T cell receptor beta chains derived from one specimen sequenced in a study of cytomegalovirus exposure and HLA in healthy donors. The PCR used 60 Vbeta and 13 Jbeta primers. The data were produced by immunoSEQ multiplex PCR, yet TCRdb's version contains in-frame clones alone and is incomplete. The sample includes 150,000 or so clones, about 70% of them seen just once. Sequences were obtained from PBMCs. These receptors came from a man aged 25 to 40 in good health and CMV-seropositive.

The chain uses TRBV10-3 and TRBJ1-6, with 10 bases fitting TRBD1. CDR1 is ENHRY, CDR2 SYGVKD, per germline. This CDR3 is built from 16 residues. Trimming at V came to 3 bases and at J to 4 bases, leaving 3 bases not matched to a gene. For the CDR3, the DNA is TGTGCCATCAGTGATTCGGACAGGGGGTATAATTCACCCCTCCACTTT. Translating gives CAISDSDRGYNSPLHF.

The chain recombines TRBV11-2 with TRBJ2-7; D is unresolved. The germline V gene encodes CDR1 SGHAT and CDR2 FQNNGV. The V end lost 3 bases, the J end lost 6 bases, and 18 bases lay between the germline ends. This CDR3 contains 15 residues. In DNA form, the CDR3 reads TGTGCCAGCAGCTTGAGCCTAGAACTCCTACGCGAGCAGTACTTC. The encoded protein is CASSLSLELLREQYF.

The chain uses TRBV13 and TRBJ2-7; 7 bases line up with TRBD1. The CDR3 contains 13 residues. J gave up 6 bases and V 1 base, and 3 bases lay outside the gene matches. The V gene's germline CDR1 is PRHDT and CDR2 FYEKMQ (reference sequence). CDR3 nucleotides: TGTGCCAGCAGCTTAGCCGACAGGGCCGAGCAGTACTTC. Protein: CASSLADRAEQYF.

This chain links TRBV30 with TRBJ2-7; 7 bases map to TRBD2. J lost 6 bases, V lost 7 bases, and 12 bases had no gene match. This CDR3 region has 13 residues. Germline V gene lookup returns CDR1 GTSNPN and CDR2 SVGIG (reference sequence). CDR3: CAYLRLGGREQYF. CDR3 nucleotide sequence: TGTGCCTACCTAAGACTGGGAGGGCGCGAGCAGTACTTC. The whole variable domain, filled in from reference TRBV30 and TRBJ2-7, reads SQTIHQWPATLVQPVGSPLSLECTVEGTSNPNLYWYRQAAGRGLQLLFYSVGIGQISSEVPQNLSASRPQDRQFILSSKKLLLSDSGFYLCAYLRLGGREQYFGPGTRLTVT.

The chain is built from TRBV6-1 and TRBJ1-4; 9 nucleotides match TRBD1. Trimming at V came to 7 bases and at J to 11 bases, leaving 11 bases not matched to a gene. CDR1 and CDR2 from the germline V gene are MNHNS and SASEGT. This CDR3 contains 14 residues. Written as DNA, the CDR3 is TGTGCCAGCACCGTCGGGACAGGGCTGCGGAAACTGTTTTTT. Translated, it gives CASTVGTGLRKLFF.

The V call is TRBV7-2, the J call TRBJ2-3; D call uncertain. Germline CDR1 SGHTA, CDR2 FQGNSA. The CDR3 runs 12 residues. Trimming pared 5 bases from V and 0 bases from J, leaving 3 bases between. The CDR3 region has the DNA TGTGCCAGCAGCCCAAGCACAGATACGCAGTATTTT. This translates into CASSPSTDTQYF.

The chain employs TRBV10-1 and TRBJ2-7; D perhaps matches TRBD2 (6 bases). Germline loops: CDR1 WNHNN, CDR2 SYGVQD (reference sequence). V lost 4 bases to trimming and J lost 2 bases, with 12 bases between them. The CDR3 has 14 amino acids. The CDR3 sequence is CASSASSETYEQYF. In DNA, the CDR3 is TGCGCCAGCAGTGCTTCTAGCGAGACCTACGAGCAGTACTTC.

The chain uses TRBV6-5 and TRBJ2-3; D may be TRBD1 (5 bases). Per the germline V gene, CDR1 is MNHEY and CDR2 is SVGAGI. Trimming left V 6 bases short and J 5 bases short, with 18 bases between. The length of the CDR3 is 15 residues. This CDR3 reads CASSTDRHPKDTQYF. The CDR3 DNA reads as TGTGCCAGCAGCACCGACAGACACCCAAAAGATACGCAGTATTTT.

The chain recombines TRBV6-5 with TRBJ1-3; TRBD1 matches at 8 bases. The CDR3 sequence is 15 residues long. Germline-derived CDR1 and CDR2 are MNHEY and SVGAGI. V was clipped by 2 bases and J by 8 bases; unmatched bases: 8. The CDR3 bases are TGTGCCAGCAGTTACCAATACGACAGGGGCGACACCATATATTTT. Translated, it gives CASSYQYDRGDTIYF.

The rearrangement joins TRBV7-9 to TRBJ2-2; D possibly corresponds to TRBD1 (5 bases). The CDR3 spans 14 residues. Trimming removed 6 bases at V and 3 bases at J, with 11 bases between. The germline gives CDR1 SEHNR, CDR2 FQNEAQ (reference sequence). CDR3: CASRLRQHTGELFF. The DNA for the CDR3 is TGTGCCAGCAGGCTGAGACAGCACACCGGGGAGCTGTTTTTT.

This clone was seen a few times. CDR3 residues: CASSPNTGSIQYF. The CDR3 bases are TGTGCCAGCAGTCCTAATACAGGGTCCATTCAGTACTTC. This chain connects TRBV6-5 to TRBJ2-4; TRBD1 might be the D (6 bases). Deletions cut 5 bases from V and 9 bases from J, with 14 bases between. Germline CDR1 MNHEY, CDR2 SVGAGI. The CDR3 loop spans 13 amino acids.

V gene TRBV5-6 combines with J gene TRBJ1-5; tentative D call: TRBD1 (6 bases). V was pared by 6 bases and J by 7 bases, with 11 bases between. Looked up from germline, CDR1 is SGHDT and CDR2 is YYEEEE. This CDR3 is built from 12 residues. CDR3 nucleotides: TGTGCCAGCAACAGGGCAGGACAGCCCCAGCATTTT. Amino acid sequence: CASNRAGQPQHF.

This chain links TRBV7-3 with TRBJ2-1; D remains unclear. The germline V gene encodes CDR1 SGHTA and CDR2 FQGTGA. V lost 1 base and J 7 bases, leaving 5 bases between the germline ends. The CDR3 runs to 12 residues. The CDR3 DNA follows: TGTGCCAGCAGCTTAAGAGGAAATGAGCAGTTCTTC. This encodes CASSLRGNEQFF.

The sample holds a few counts of this clone. The chain links TRBV12-5 to TRBJ2-7, with D perhaps matching TRBD1 (6 bases). Germline CDR1 LGHNT, CDR2 FRNRAP. The CDR3 runs 14 residues. The V and J ends lost 1 base and 0 bases respectively, with 7 bases between them. This CDR3 is CASGLGQASYEQYF. The CDR3 DNA sequence: TGTGCTAGTGGTTTGGGACAGGCCTCCTACGAGCAGTACTTC. The full variable domain, with the rest looked up from reference TRBV12-5 and TRBJ2-7, is DARVTQTPRHKVTEMGQEVTMRCQPILGHNTVFWYRQTMMQGLELLAYFRNRAPLDDSGMPKDRFSAEMPDATLATLKIQPSEPRDSAVYFCASGLGQASYEQYFGPGTRLTVT.

This rearrangement joins TRBV7-6 to TRBJ1-2, with D possibly TRBD1 on 5 matching bases. V gave up 8 bases and J gave up 8 bases, with 15 bases separating them. The CDR3 runs to 12 residues. The germline V gene encodes CDR1 SGHVS and CDR2 FNYEAQ. The CDR3 DNA is TGTGCCAGCGGCCAGCAGGGTTCGGGCTACACCTTC. Its protein is CASGQQGSGYTF. Full variable domain (rest looked up from reference TRBV7-6 and TRBJ1-2): GAGVSQSPRYKVTKRGQDVALRCDPISGHVSLYWYRQALGQGPEFLTYFNYEAQQDKSGLPNDRFSAERPEGSISTLTIQRTEQRDSAMYRCASGQQGSGYTFGSGTRLTVV.

The chain joins TRBV6-5 to TRBJ2-7, with 8 bases identical to TRBD2. CDR3 length: 15 amino acids. In germline, CDR1 is MNHEY, CDR2 SVGAGI. V shed 6 bases, J shed 3 bases, and the junction held 10 bases outside the gene matches. The CDR3 region has the DNA TGTGCCAGCAGCCGCGCGGGACTAGAACTCTACGAGCAGTACTTC. It specifies CASSRAGLELYEQYF.

The chain recombines TRBV27 with TRBJ2-2; 10 bases fit TRBD1. The CDR3 has 14 residues. CDR1 is MNHEY and CDR2 is SMNVEV in the germline V gene (reference sequence). V lost 6 bases, J lost 5 bases, and 3 bases stayed unmatched. The CDR3 nucleotides are TGTGCCAGCAGCACGGGACAGGGGACCGGGGAGCTGTTTTTT. Translation: CASSTGQGTGELFF.

V and J are TRBV10-3 and TRBJ2-5; 8 bases are a match to TRBD2. With 3 bases clipped from V and 4 bases from J, the junction kept 13 bases outside the gene matches. The CDR3 covers 17 residues. Germline V gene lookup returns CDR1 ENHRY and CDR2 SYGVKD. CDR3 loop: CAISERYGSGSRETQYF. CDR3 nucleotides: TGTGCCATCAGTGAACGATATGGAAGCGGGAGCCGAGAGACCCAGTACTTC.

The table lists this clone with a few counts. The CDR3 is CATAGTSNTEAFF. The CDR3 bases are TGTGCCACGGCGGGGACTTCGAACACTGAAGCTTTCTTT. The chain uses TRBV10-3 and TRBJ1-1, with a tentative D call TRBD1 (5 bases). This CDR3 has 13 amino acids. CDR1 ENHRY and CDR2 SYGVKD come from the germline V gene. V shed 10 bases and J shed 1 base, with 13 bases lying between them.

The chain joins TRBV7-2 to TRBJ2-2, with a possible D match to TRBD1 (5 bases). V lost 3 bases and J 5 bases, leaving 13 bases between the germline ends. This CDR3 spans 15 amino acids. CDR1 SGHTA and CDR2 FQGNSA come from the germline V gene. CDR3 protein: CASSFFQGQTGELFF. In DNA, the CDR3 is TGTGCCAGCAGCTTCTTCCAGGGTCAAACCGGGGAGCTGTTTTTT.

The chain links TRBV19 to TRBJ2-1, with TRBD2 identical over 10 bases. V trimming: 3 bases; J trimming: 9 bases; junction bases outside the gene matches: 17. Germline CDR1 reads LNHDA; CDR2 reads SQIVND (reference sequence). The CDR3 spans 18 residues. CDR3 region: CASSIPIVLAGRVGEQFF. The CDR3 DNA reads as TGTGCCAGTAGTATTCCCATTGTACTAGCGGGAAGGGTAGGTGAGCAGTTCTTC.

About this clone: Distinct nucleotide sequences in the sample also encode this CDR3. The rearrangement uses TRBV18 and TRBJ1-1; D is ambiguous. Germline CDR1 and CDR2: KGHSH and LQKENI. The CDR3 consists of 12 residues. V was trimmed by 5 bases and J by 2 bases, leaving 6 bases between them. The CDR3 region is CASSEGNTEAFF. CDR3 coding DNA: TGTGCCAGCTCAGAGGGCAACACTGAAGCTTTCTTT.

The chain combines TRBV27 with TRBJ1-4; 9 nucleotides agree with TRBD1. J was trimmed by 10 bases and V by 8 bases; bases with no gene match: 8. The CDR3 is 13 residues long. CDR1 and CDR2 from the germline V gene are MNHEY and SMNVEV (reference sequence). CDR3 loop: CASLRQGEGKLFF. The CDR3 coding sequence is TGTGCCAGCCTCCGACAGGGGGAAGGAAAACTGTTTTTT.

The V call is TRBV14, the J call TRBJ2-5; 11 nucleotides line up with TRBD1. Trimming cost V 3 bases and J 5 bases; bases outside gene matches: 8. Germline assignment: CDR1 SGHDN and CDR2 FVKESK. This CDR3 is 16 amino acids long. Written as DNA, the CDR3 is TGTGCCAGCAGCCATCTCGGACAGGGGGCTTGGGAGACCCAGTACTTC. It specifies CASSHLGQGAWETQYF.

The chain employs TRBV5-1 and TRBJ2-5, with TRBD1 as a possible D gene (6 bases). V gave up 0 bases and J gave up 2 bases, with 14 bases separating them. Germline V gene data show CDR1 as SGHRS and CDR2 as YFSETQ. The CDR3 covers 16 residues. Here the CDR3 reads CASSLADSTGQETQYF. The CDR3 bases are TGCGCCAGCAGCTTGGCAGACTCGACAGGACAAGAGACCCAGTACTTC.

The chain joins TRBV29-1 to TRBJ2-1; D gene ambiguous. This CDR3 comprises 11 residues. Trimming cost V 7 bases and J 7 bases, with 11 bases left between them. CDR1 SQVTM and CDR2 ANQGSEA come from the germline V gene. The CDR3 DNA reads as TGCAGCGCTCAAGTGGCAAATGAGCAGTTCTTC. It specifies CSAQVANEQFF.

V and J are TRBV25-1 and TRBJ2-5, with TRBD2 matching over 14 bases. Germline loops: CDR1 MGHDK, CDR2 SYGVNS. V was clipped by 4 bases and J by 5 bases; unmatched bases: 6. This CDR3 contains 16 residues. Here the CDR3 DNA reads TGTGCCAGCAGTGCACGACTAGCGGGAGGGAGGGAGACCCAGTACTTC. It specifies CASSARLAGGRETQYF.

This rearrangement joins TRBV28 to TRBJ1-5; no reliable D call. V was clipped by 5 bases and J by 0 bases, with 11 bases between them. Per the germline V gene, CDR1 is MDHEN and CDR2 is SYDVKM. This CDR3 region has 15 residues. The CDR3 region is CASSPRVYSNQPQHF. The CDR3 DNA reads as TGTGCCAGCAGTCCCCGGGTTTATAGCAATCAGCCCCAGCATTTT.

The rearrangement links TRBV5-1 to TRBJ2-1; TRBD1 matches at 7 bases. The junction had 8 bases not matched to a gene; V was cut back by 3 bases and J by 8 bases. From germline, CDR1 is SGHRS and CDR2 YFSETQ. This CDR3 is 14 amino acids long. The CDR3 region is CASSSWTGSDEQFF. CDR3 sequence (DNA): TGCGCCAGCAGCTCGTGGACAGGCAGCGATGAGCAGTTCTTC.

The chain has TRBV5-1 and TRBJ1-1; no clear D. The CDR3 is 17 residues long. From germline, CDR1 is SGHRS and CDR2 YFSETQ. V lost 4 bases, J lost 0 bases, and 19 bases lay in between. CDR3 region: CASSMGATGTMNTEAFF. The CDR3 DNA reads TGCGCCAGCAGCATGGGCGCTACGGGAACGATGAACACTGAAGCTTTCTTT.

The CDR3 sequence is CASSHLFPGEEQFF. CDR3 DNA: TGCGCCAGCAGCCACCTTTTCCCCGGGGAAGAGCAGTTCTTC. This chain connects TRBV4-1 to TRBJ2-1; possible D gene TRBD2, 5 bases. The CDR3 covers 14 residues. V shed 3 bases and J shed 10 bases, with 16 bases lying between them. The germline CDR1 and CDR2 sequences are MGHRA and YSYEKL.